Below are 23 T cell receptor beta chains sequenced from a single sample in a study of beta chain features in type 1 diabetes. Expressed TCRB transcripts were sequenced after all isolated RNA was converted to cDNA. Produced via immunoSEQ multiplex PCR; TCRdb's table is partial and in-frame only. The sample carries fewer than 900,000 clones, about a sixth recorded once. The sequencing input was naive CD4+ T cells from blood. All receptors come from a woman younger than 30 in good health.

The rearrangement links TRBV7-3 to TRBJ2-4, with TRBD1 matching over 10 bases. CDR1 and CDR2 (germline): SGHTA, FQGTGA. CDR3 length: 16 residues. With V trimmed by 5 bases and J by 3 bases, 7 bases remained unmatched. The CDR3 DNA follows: TGTGCCAGCAGCCCCGGGACAGGGGTGGGCAAAAACATTCAGTACTTC. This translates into CASSPGTGVGKNIQYF.

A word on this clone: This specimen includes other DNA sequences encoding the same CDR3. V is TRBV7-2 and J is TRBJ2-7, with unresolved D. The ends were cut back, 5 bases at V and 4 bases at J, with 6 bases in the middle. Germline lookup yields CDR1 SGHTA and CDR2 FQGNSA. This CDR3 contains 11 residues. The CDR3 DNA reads TGTGCCAGCAGCCAGGCATACGAGCAGTACTTC. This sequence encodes CASSQAYEQYF.

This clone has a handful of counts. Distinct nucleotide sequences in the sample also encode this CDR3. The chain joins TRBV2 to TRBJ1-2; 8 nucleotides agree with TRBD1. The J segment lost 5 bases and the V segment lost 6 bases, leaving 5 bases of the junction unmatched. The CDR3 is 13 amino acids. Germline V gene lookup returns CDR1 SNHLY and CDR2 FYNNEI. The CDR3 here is CASSEDRDYGYTF. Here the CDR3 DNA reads TGTGCCAGCAGCGAGGACAGGGATTATGGCTACACCTTC.

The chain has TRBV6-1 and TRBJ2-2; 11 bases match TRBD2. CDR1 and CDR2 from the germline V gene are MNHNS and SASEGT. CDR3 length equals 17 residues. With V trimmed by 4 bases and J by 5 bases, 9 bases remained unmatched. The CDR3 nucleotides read TGTGCCAGCAGTGTCGGTAGCGGGAGGGCCTGGACCGGGGAGCTGTTTTTT. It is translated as CASSVGSGRAWTGELFF.

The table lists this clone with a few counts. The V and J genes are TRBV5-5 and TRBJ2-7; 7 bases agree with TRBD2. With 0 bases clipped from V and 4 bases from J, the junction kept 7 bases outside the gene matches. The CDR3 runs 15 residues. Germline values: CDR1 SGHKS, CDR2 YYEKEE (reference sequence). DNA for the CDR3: TGTGCCAGCAGCTTGGTTTTTCAGCGGGATTACGAGCAGTACTTC. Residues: CASSLVFQRDYEQYF.

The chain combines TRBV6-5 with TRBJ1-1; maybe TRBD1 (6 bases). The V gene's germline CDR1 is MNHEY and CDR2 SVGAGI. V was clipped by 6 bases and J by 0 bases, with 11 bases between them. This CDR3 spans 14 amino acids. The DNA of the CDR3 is TGTGCCAGCAGAAGGGACACGGTGAACACTGAAGCTTTCTTT. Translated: CASRRDTVNTEAFF.

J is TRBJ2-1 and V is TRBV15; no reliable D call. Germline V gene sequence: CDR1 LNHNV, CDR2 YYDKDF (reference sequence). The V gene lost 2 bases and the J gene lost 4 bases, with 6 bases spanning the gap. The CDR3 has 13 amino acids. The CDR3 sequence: CATSRYGYNEQFF. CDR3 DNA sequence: TGTGCCACCAGCAGATACGGTTACAATGAGCAGTTCTTC.

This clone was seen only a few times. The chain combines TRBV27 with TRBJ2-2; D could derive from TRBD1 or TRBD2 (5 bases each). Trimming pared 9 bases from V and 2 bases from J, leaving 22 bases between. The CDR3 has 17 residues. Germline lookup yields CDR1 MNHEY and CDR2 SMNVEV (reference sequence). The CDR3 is CARNQSGWDRNTGELFF. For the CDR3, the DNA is TGTGCCAGGAACCAGAGTGGGTGGGACCGCAACACCGGGGAGCTGTTTTTT.

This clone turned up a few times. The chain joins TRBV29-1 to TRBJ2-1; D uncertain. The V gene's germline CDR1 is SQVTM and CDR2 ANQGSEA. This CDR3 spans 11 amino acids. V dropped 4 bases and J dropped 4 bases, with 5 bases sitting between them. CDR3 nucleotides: TGCAGCGTTGTTGGATACAATGAGCAGTTCTTC. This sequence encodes CSVVGYNEQFF.

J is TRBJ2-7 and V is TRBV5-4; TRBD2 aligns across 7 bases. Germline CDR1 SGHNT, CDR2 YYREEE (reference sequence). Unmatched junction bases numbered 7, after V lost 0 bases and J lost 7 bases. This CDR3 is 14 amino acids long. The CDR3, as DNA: TGTGCCAGCAGCTTGGGACTAGCCCAACGGGAGCAGTACTTC. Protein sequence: CASSLGLAQREQYF.

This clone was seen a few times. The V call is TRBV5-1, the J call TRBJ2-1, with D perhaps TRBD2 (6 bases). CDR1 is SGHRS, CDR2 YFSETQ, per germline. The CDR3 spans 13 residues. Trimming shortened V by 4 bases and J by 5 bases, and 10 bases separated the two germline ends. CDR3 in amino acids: CASSLGLDNEQFF. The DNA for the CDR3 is TGCGCCAGCAGCCTGGGACTTGACAATGAGCAGTTCTTC.

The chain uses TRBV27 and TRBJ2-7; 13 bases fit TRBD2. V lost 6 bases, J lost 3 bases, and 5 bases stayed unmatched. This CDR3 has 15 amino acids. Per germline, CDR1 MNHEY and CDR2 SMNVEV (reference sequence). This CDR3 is CASRRGLAGSYEQYF. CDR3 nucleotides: TGTGCCAGCAGAAGGGGACTAGCGGGGAGCTACGAGCAGTACTTC.

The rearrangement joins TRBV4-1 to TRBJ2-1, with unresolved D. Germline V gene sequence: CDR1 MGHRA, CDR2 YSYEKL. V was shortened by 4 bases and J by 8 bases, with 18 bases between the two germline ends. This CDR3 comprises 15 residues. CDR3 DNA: TGCGCCAGCAGCCTAACGGGTTTAACTAACTATGAGCAGTTCTTC. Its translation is CASSLTGLTNYEQFF.

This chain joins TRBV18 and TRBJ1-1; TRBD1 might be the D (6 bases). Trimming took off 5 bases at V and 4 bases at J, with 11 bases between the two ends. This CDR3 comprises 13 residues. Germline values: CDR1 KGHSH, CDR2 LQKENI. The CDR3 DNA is TGTGCCAGCTCATACGACAGGACCACTGAAGCTTTCTTT. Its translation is CASSYDRTTEAFF. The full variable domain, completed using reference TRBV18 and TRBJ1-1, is NAGVMQNPRHLVRRRGQEARLRCSPMKGHSHVYWYRQLPEEGLKFMVYLQKENIIDESGMPKERFSAEFPKEGPSILRIQQVVRGDSAAYFCASSYDRTTEAFFGQGTRLTVV.

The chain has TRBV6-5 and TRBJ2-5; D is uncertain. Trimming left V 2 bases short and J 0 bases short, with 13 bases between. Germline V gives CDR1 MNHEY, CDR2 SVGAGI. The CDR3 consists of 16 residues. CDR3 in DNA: TGTGCCAGCAGTTACCCCGGCGTTCCGTACCAAGAGACCCAGTACTTC. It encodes CASSYPGVPYQETQYF.

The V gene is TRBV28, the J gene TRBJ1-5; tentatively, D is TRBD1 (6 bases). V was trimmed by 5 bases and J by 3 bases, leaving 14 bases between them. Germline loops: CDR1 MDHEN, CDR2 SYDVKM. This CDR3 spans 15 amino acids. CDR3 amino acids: CASSDVQGSNQPQHF. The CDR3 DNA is TGTGCCAGCAGTGACGTACAGGGATCCAATCAGCCCCAGCATTTT. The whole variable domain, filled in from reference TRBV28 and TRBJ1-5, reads DVKVTQSSRYLVKRTGEKVFLECVQDMDHENMFWYRQDPGLGLRLIYFSYDVKMKEKGDIPEGYSVSREKKERFSLILESASTNQTSMYLCASSDVQGSNQPQHFGDGTRLSIL.

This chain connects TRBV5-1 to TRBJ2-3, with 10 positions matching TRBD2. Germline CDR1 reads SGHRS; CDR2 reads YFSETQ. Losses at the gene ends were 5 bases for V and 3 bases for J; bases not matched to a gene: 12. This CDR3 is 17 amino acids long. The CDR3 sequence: CASSYLGTSEWTDTQYF. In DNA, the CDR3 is TGCGCCAGCAGTTACCTAGGGACTAGCGAATGGACAGATACGCAGTATTTT.

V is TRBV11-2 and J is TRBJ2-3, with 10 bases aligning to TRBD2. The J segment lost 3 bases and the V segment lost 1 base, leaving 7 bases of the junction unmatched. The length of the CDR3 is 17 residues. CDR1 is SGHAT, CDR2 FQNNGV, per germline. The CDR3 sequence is CASSLAQLAGETDTQYF. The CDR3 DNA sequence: TGTGCCAGCAGCTTAGCTCAGCTAGCGGGAGAGACAGATACGCAGTATTTT.

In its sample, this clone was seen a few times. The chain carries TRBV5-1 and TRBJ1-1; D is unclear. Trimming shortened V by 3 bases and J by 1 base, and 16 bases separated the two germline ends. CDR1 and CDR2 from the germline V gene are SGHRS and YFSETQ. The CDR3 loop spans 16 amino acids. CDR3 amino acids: CASSSPGSVENTEAFF. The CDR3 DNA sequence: TGCGCCAGCAGCTCGCCTGGGTCTGTAGAGAACACTGAAGCTTTCTTT.

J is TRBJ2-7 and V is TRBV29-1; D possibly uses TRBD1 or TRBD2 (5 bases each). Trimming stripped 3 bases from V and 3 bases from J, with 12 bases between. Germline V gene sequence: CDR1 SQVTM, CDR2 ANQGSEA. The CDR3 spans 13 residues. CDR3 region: CSVDTGTNYEQYF. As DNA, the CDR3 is TGCAGCGTTGATACGGGGACCAACTACGAGCAGTACTTC.

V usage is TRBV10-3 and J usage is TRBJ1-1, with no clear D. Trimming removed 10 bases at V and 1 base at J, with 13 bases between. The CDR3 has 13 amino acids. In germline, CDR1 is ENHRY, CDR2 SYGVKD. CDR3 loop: CATVPTGNTEAFF. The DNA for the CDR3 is TGTGCCACCGTACCCACCGGGAACACTGAAGCTTTCTTT.

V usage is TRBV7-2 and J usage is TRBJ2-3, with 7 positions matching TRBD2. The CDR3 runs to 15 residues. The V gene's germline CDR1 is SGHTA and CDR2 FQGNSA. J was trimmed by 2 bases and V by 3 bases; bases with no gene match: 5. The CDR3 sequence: CASSFGGSYTDTQYF. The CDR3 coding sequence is TGTGCCAGCAGCTTCGGCGGGAGTTACACAGATACGCAGTATTTT.

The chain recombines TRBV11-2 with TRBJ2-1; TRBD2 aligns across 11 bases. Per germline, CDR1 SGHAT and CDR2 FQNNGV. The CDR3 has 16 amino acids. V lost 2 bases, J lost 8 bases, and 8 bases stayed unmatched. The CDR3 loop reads CASSLSTSGNGYEQFF. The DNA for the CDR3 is TGTGCCAGCAGCTTATCGACTAGCGGGAATGGTTATGAGCAGTTCTTC.